Listed below are T cell receptor beta chains from one sample, sequenced in a study of tumor-infiltrating lymphocytes in primary liver carcinoma. Via MiXCR, TCRdb re-called the multiplex PCR reads, giving one row per CDR3 protein. The sample lists 35,000 to 40,000 distinct CDR3 sequences, approximately 82% seen once, with 37% in the top ten. Sequencing was done on a sample of tumor-adjacent normal liver tissue. These receptors came from a man aged 35 to 55 with primary liver carcinoma and hepatitis B virus infection. The CDR3 runs from the conserved cysteine through the conserved F or W. The D gene is left open where the match is weak. The size field is filled for only some rows; it gives once, few, many or a size class.

CDR3 length,V gene,clone size,J gene,D gene,CDR3 DNA,CDR3 protein
15,TRBV20-1,.,TRBJ2-3,.,TGCAATGCTAGAGTACAGGGATCCCCACTTAGGCCGCAGTATTTT,CNARVQGSPLRPQYF
17,TRBV11-1,.,TRBJ2-4,TRBD2,TGTGCCAGCAGCTTTCACGGGACTAACGGGACCAGAAACATTCAGTACTTC,CASSFHGTNGTRNIQYF
20,TRBV5-1,.,TRBJ2-5,TRBD2,TGCGCCAGTAGCTCTCCCGGGACTAGCAGTACCATGGGGGCTCGGGAGACCCAGTACTTC,CASSSPGTSSTMGARETQYF
12,TRBV6-1,.,TRBJ2-3,.,TGTGCCAACAAGGCCAGTACAGATACGCAGTATTTT,CANKASTDTQYF
14,TRBV5-1,.,TRBJ1-1,.,TGCGCCAGCAGTTTGGCCGGCGATTACACTGAAGCTTTCTTT,CASSLAGDYTEAFF
16,TRBV6-1,.,TRBJ2-7,TRBD2,TGTGCCAGCAGTCCCGATAGCCTAGCGGGAGCCTACGAGCAGTACTTC,CASSPDSLAGAYEQYF
15,TRBV11-2,.,TRBJ2-4,.,TGTGCTAGCACCACTTCGGCGGCAGCCAAAAACATTCAATACTTC,CASTTSAAAKNIQYF
15,TRBV30,many,TRBJ2-1,TRBD2,TGTGCCTGGAGTGAAGGGTCTAGCGGGGTAAATGAGCAGTTCTTC,CAWSEGSSGVNEQFF
15,TRBV6-1,.,TRBJ2-4,.,TGTGCAAGGAGTGAAATCGGGCTAGCCAAAAACATTCAGTACTTC,CARSEIGLAKNIQYF
15,TRBV6-5,few,TRBJ1-1,.,TGTGCCAGCACCTGGATCGGGGGCGGGAACACTGAAGCTTTCTTT,CASTWIGGGNTEAFF
16,TRBV29-1,.,TRBJ2-7,.,TGCAGCACCATGACATCTGGGATCGACACTCCCTACGAGCAATACTTC,CSTMTSGIDTPYEQYF
15,TRBV24-1,.,TRBJ2-2,.,TGTGCCACCAGTGAAGGGTATTACAACACCGGGGAGCTGTTATTT,CATSEGYYNTGELLF
14,TRBV7-8,.,TRBJ2-1,TRBD2,TGTGCCAACACCTTAGCGGGGCTCAACAATGAGCAGTTCTTC,CANTLAGLNNEQFF
14,TRBV6-1,.,TRBJ2-3,.,TGTGGCAGCAGTCTACGGGGGGCCACTCAGCCCCAGTATTTT,CGSSLRGATQPQYF
15,TRBV11-2,.,TRBJ1-3,.,TGTGCCAACATGCTGGACGGGGACCCGGGAAATACCATATATTTT,CANMLDGDPGNTIYF
12,TRBV11-2,few,TRBJ2-1,.,TGTACTAGCAGCTTAGGGTACCAGGAGCAGTTCTTC,CTSSLGYQEQFF
16,TRBV2,few,TRBJ2-3,TRBD2,TGTGCCAGCAGGGCGGCACACGGGAGGGGCACAGATACGCAGTATTTT,CASRAAHGRGTDTQYF
13,TRBV6-5,.,TRBJ2-7,.,TGTGCCAGCAGGCGTGTGAAAGCCTACGAGCAGTACTTC,CASRRVKAYEQYF
15,TRBV10-2,.,TRBJ2-1,TRBD2,TGCGCCAGAAGTGAGGTACTAGCGGGAGATCTTGAGCACTTCTTC,CARSEVLAGDLEHFF
16,TRBV11-1,.,TRBJ2-1,TRBD1,TGTGCCATCAGCTTGGGACAGGCCAGCTCCTACAATGAGCAGTTCTTC,CAISLGQASSYNEQFF
12,TRBV12-3/TRBV12-4,.,TRBJ2-1,TRBD1,TGTGCCAGCAACAGGGGAGACTATGAGCAGTTCTTC,CASNRGDYEQFF
13,TRBV14,.,TRBJ2-3,.,TGTGCCAGCAGCCTAAGCAGGTCAGATACGCAGTATTTT,CASSLSRSDTQYF
18,TRBV14,.,TRBJ2-1,TRBD2,TGTGCCAGCAGCCAAGACGGGACTAGCGGGAATCCCCACAATGAGCGGTTCTTC,CASSQDGTSGNPHNERFF
15,TRBV2,.,TRBJ2-6,.,TGTACTAGCTTGTTTCGACAGGCTGGGGCCAACGTCCTGACTTTC,CTSLFRQAGANVLTF
16,TRBV14,.,TRBJ2-1,.,TGTGCCAGCAGTGCCGTAGCGGCATGGGTAAACATTGAGCAGCTCTTC,CASSAVAAWVNIEQLF
15,TRBV29-1,medium-sized,TRBJ1-2,.,TGCAGCGTTGAAGGGGGCCAGGGTTTGCACTATGGCTACACCTTC,CSVEGGQGLHYGYTF
15,TRBV29-1,.,TRBJ2-1,.,TGTAGCGTTGATCTTTCTAGGGCCAATACCAATGAACATTTCTTC,CSVDLSRANTNEHFF
14,TRBV28,.,TRBJ2-7,TRBD2,TGTGCCAGCAGCCCGGGACTAGCGGGAACCGGGCAGTACTTC,CASSPGLAGTGQYF
14,TRBV7-8,.,TRBJ1-4,.,TGCGCCAGCAGCTCCTACGGAGTGGCAGAGAAACTGTTTTTT,CASSSYGVAEKLFF
12,TRBV29-1,.,TRBJ2-1,.,TGCAGCGTTGGACAGGTATACAATGAGCAATTCTTC,CSVGQVYNEQFF
16,TRBV24-1,.,TRBJ2-7,TRBD2,TGTGCCACCAGTGATCCTTCGACTAGCGGGGTCTACGAGCAGTACTTC,CATSDPSTSGVYEQYF
15,TRBV18,.,TRBJ1-1,.,TGTGCCAGCCCACCTCGGGGGGTCACAGGGATTGAATCTTTCTTT,CASPPRGVTGIESFF
17,TRBV4-1,.,TRBJ2-7,.,TGCGCCAGCAGCAATCGTGACGGGGGGCTATCCTCCTACGAGCAGTACTTC,CASSNRDGGLSSYEQYF
14,TRBV29-1,.,TRBJ2-1,.,TGCAGCGGGGTGTGGAGCGGCTCTTACAACGAGCAGTTCTTC,CSGVWSGSYNEQFF
15,TRBV7-3,.,TRBJ2-3,.,TGTGCCAGCAGCTCATTATTGGCTAGCACAGATACGCAGTATTTT,CASSSLLASTDTQYF
14,TRBV29-1,large,TRBJ2-5,.,TGCAGCGTTGAAGATGGGACGTCCCAAGAGACCCAGTACTTC,CSVEDGTSQETQYF
20,TRBV11-1,.,TRBJ2-1,TRBD2,TGCGCCAGCAGTATAGGAAAGACTAGCGGGGCCTCACCGTTCGGCAATGAGCAGTTCTTC,CASSIGKTSGASPFGNEQFF
12,TRBV29-1,few,TRBJ2-1,.,TGCAGCGTCGGGGTAGGGGTCAATGAGCAGTTCTTC,CSVGVGVNEQFF
16,TRBV14,.,TRBJ2-1,.,TGTGCCAGCAGTGACGTAACGGGATGGGTAAACAATGAACAGTTCTTC,CASSDVTGWVNNEQFF
18,TRBV5-6,.,TRBJ2-1,TRBD2,TGTGCCAGCAGCCAGGGACTAGCGGGAGTTTTAACCTACAATGAGCAGTTCTTC,CASSQGLAGVLTYNEQFF
14,TRBV28,.,TRBJ1-5,.,TGTGCCAGCAGTTTAGAGGGTGCGACTCAGCACCAACATTTT,CASSLEGATQHQHF
14,TRBV12-3/TRBV12-4,.,TRBJ2-5,TRBD2,TGTGCCGGCATCCCCCGGGAGGATCTGTTGACTCAGTACTTC,CAGIPREDLLTQYF
17,TRBV29-1,many,TRBJ2-6,.,TGCAGCGTTGAAGACACCTCGCAGAATACTGGGGCCAACGTCCTGACTTTC,CSVEDTSQNTGANVLTF
12,TRBV7-9,.,TRBJ2-7,.,TGTGCTAGCAGCTTGTCCGATAAGGATCAGTACTTC,CASSLSDKDQYF
15,TRBV5-1,.,TRBJ2-7,TRBD1,TGCGCCAGCAGTTTTACAGGGGGGTTTCGGGCCGAGCAGTACTTC,CASSFTGGFRAEQYF
17,TRBV5-1,.,TRBJ2-5,TRBD2,TGCGCCAGCAGCTTCTACGGACTAGCGGGAGAGCAAGAGACTCAGTACTTC,CASSFYGLAGEQETQYF
17,TRBV5-5,once,TRBJ2-1,TRBD2,TGTGCCAGCGGCCGGGCTCTATGCCTAGCGGGAGAAAATGAGCAGTTCTTC,CASGRALCLAGENEQFF
15,TRBV29-1,medium-sized,TRBJ2-2,TRBD1,TGCAGCGCCCCCGTAAGAGGGGGCGACACCGGGGAGCTGTTTTTT,CSAPVRGGDTGELFF
14,TRBV11-2,.,TRBJ2-4,TRBD1,TGTGCTAGCATCTCCGGGACAGGGGATAACATTCACTACTTC,CASISGTGDNIHYF
16,TRBV5-1,.,TRBJ2-3,.,TGCGCCAGCACCTTGAACGGCCGTGCTGGCACAGATACGCAGTATTTT,CASTLNGRAGTDTQYF